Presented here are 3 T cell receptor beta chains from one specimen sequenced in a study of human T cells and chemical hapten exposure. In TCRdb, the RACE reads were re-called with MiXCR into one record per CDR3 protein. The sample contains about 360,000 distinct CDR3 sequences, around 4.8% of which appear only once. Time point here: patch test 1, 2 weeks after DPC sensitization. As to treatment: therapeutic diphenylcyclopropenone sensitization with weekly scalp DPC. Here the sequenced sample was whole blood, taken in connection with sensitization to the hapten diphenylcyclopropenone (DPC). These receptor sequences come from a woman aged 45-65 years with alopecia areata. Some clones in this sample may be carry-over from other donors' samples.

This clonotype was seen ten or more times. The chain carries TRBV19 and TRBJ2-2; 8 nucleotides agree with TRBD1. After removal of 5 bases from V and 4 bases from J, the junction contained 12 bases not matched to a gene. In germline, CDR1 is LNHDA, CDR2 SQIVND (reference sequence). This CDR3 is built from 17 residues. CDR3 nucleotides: TGTGCCAGTAGTTCTTCCCCCTGGACAGGGTCCACCGGGGAGCTGTTTTTT. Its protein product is CASSSSPWTGSTGELFF.

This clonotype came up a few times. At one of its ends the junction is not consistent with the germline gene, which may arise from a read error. In DNA form, the CDR3 reads TGTGCCTGGAGTGTAAAGACAGGGGACTACGGCTACACCTTC. Translation: CAWSVKTGDYGYTF. V gene TRBV30 combines with J gene TRBJ1-2; 8 nucleotides align to TRBD1. CDR1 and CDR2 from the germline V gene are GTSNPN and SVGIG (reference sequence). This CDR3 contains 14 residues.

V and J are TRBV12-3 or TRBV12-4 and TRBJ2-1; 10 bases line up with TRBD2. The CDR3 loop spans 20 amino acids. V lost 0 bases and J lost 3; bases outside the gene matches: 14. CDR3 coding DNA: TGTGCCAGCAGTTTAGCGCTAAGTGAGAGCGGGGGGGCCGGCTACAATGAGCAGTTCTTC. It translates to CASSLALSESGGAGYNEQFF.